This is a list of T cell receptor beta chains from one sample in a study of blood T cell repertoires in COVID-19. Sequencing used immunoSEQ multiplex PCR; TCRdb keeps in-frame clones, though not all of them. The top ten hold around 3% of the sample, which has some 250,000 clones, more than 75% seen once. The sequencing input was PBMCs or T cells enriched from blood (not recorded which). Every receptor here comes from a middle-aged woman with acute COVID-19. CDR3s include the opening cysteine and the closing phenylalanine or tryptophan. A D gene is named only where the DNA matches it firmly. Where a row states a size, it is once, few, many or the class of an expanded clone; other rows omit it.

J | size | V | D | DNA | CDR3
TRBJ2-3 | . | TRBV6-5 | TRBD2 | TGTGCCAGCAGGCCACTAGCGGGAGCGGTAGATACGCAGTATTTT | CASRPLAGAVDTQYF
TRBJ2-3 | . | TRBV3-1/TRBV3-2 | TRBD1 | TGTGCCAGCAGCCAAGGGGACAGGCCCACAGATACGCAGTATTTT | CASSQGDRPTDTQYF
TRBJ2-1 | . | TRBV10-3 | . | TGTGCCATCAGTGGATTTAGGGGGGAGGGCCTCCACAATGAGCAGTTCTTC | CAISGFRGEGLHNEQFF
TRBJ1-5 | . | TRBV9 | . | TGTGCCAGCAGCCCCCAGGGCAGTGGTCAGCCCCAGCATTTT | CASSPQGSGQPQHF
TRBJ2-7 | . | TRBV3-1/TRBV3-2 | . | TGTGCCAGCAGCCCCCGTCCCTTCGGGGAACGCTACGAGCAGTACTTC | CASSPRPFGERYEQYF
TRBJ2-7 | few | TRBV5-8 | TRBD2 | TGTGCCAGCACCACTCAACTGGGACTAGCCAGGTACGAGCAGTACTTC | CASTTQLGLARYEQYF
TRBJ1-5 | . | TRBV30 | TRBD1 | TGTGCCTGTACCGGACAGGGGGGTCAGCCCCAGCATTTT | CACTGQGGQPQHF
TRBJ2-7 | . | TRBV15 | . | TGTGCCACCAGCAGAAAAACGAGCGGCTACGAGCAGTACTTC | CATSRKTSGYEQYF
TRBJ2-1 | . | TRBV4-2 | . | TGTGCCAGCAGCCCGCGACTAGATATTTACAATGAGCAGTTCTTC | CASSPRLDIYNEQFF
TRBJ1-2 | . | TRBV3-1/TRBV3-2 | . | TGTGCCAGCAGCCAAGACAACGGGGGTAACTATGGCTACACCTTC | CASSQDNGGNYGYTF
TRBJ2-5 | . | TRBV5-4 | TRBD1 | TGTGCCAGCAGCAACCACGGACAGGATCAAGAGACCCAGTACTTC | CASSNHGQDQETQYF
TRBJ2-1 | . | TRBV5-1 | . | TGCGCCAGCAGTGAGGGCAAACTTTCCTACAATGAGCAGTTCTTC | CASSEGKLSYNEQFF
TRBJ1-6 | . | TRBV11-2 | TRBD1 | TGTGCCAGCAGCCAAAACAGGGGGGATAATTCACCCCTCCACTTT | CASSQNRGDNSPLHF
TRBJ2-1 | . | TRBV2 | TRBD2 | TGTGCCAGCACCGAACTAGCGGAGTTGGATGAGCAGTTCTTC | CASTELAELDEQFF
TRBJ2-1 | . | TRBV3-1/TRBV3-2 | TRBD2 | TGTGCCAGCAGCCTAAAGCCCAAGGGCGGGAGGGGGAATGAGCAGTTCTTC | CASSLKPKGGRGNEQFF
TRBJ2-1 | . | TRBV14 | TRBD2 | TGTGCCAGCAATAAGGGACTAGCGGGAGATAGGCGCAATGAGCAGTTCTTC | CASNKGLAGDRRNEQFF
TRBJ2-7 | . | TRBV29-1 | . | TGCAGCGGGGCGACAGGTACCTACGAGCAGTACTTC | CSGATGTYEQYF
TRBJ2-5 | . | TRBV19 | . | TGTGCCAGTAGTATTTCCAGATTGGAGACCCAGTACTTC | CASSISRLETQYF